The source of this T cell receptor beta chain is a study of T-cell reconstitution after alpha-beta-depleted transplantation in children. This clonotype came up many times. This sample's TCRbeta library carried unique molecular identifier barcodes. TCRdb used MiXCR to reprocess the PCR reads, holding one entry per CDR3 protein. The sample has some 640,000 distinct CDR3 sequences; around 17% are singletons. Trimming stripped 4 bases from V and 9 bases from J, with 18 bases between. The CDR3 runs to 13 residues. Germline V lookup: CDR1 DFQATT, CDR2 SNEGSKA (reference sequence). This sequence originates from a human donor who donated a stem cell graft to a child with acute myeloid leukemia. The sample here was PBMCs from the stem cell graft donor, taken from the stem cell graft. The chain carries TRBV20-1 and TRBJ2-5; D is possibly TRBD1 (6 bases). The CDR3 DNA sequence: TGCAGTGCTACAGACCTCTTAGAGGGGGCCCAGTACTTC. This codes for CSATDLLEGAQYF.